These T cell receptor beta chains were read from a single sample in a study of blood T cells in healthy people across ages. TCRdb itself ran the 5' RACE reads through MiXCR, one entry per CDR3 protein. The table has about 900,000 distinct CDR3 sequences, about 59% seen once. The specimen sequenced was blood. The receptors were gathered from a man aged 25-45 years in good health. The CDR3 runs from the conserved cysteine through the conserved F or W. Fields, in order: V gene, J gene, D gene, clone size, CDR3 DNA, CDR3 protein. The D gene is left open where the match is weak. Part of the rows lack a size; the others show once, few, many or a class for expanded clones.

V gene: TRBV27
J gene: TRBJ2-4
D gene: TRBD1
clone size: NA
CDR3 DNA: TGTGCCAGCAGCCCCGACAGGGAATACATTCAGTACTTC
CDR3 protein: CASSPDREYIQYF

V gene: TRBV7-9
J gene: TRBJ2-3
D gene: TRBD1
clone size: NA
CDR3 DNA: TGTGCCAGCAGCCCAGGACAGGGGGGGGCAGATACGCAGTATTTT
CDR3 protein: CASSPGQGGADTQYF

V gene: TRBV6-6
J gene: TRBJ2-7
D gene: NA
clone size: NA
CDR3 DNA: TGTGCCAGCCTCCGACGGGGACCCTACGAGCAGTACTTC
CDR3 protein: CASLRRGPYEQYF

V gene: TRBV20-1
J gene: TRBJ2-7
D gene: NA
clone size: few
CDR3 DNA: TGCAGTGCTAGCGCCTTTGACTCCTACGAGCAGTACTTC
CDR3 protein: CSASAFDSYEQYF

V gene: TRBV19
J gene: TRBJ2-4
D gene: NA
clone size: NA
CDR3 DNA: TGTGCCAGTAGGCCTCAGGGGGGCATAGCCAAAAACATTCAGTACTTC
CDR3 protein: CASRPQGGIAKNIQYF

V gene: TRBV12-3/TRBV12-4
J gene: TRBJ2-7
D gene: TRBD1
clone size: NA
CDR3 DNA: TGTGCCAGCAGCGGTACCGGGACAGATTACGAGCAGTACTTC
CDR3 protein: CASSGTGTDYEQYF

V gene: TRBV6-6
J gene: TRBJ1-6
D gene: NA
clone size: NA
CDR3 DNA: TGTGCCAGCAGTTACTCTGAAGTTGGGTCCTATAATTCACCCCTCCACTTT
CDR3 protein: CASSYSEVGSYNSPLHF

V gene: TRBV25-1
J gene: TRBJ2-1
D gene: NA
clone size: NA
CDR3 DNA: TGTGCCAGCAGTGAGGGAGCAGGCCGCAATGAGCAGTTCTTC
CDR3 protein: CASSEGAGRNEQFF

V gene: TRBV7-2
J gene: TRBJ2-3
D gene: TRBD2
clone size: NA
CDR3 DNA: TGTGCCAGCAGCCAACGGGCTAGCGGGGGTGTAGATACGCAGTATTTT
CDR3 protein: CASSQRASGGVDTQYF

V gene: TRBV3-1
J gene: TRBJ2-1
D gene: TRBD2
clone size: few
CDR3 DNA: TGTGCCAGCAGCCCGAACCTAGCGGGGGTTGGGAATGAGCAGTTCTTC
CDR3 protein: CASSPNLAGVGNEQFF

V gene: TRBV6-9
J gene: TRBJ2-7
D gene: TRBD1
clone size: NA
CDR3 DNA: TGTGCCAGCAGTTATGGGGACAGGTACTACGAGCAGTACTTC
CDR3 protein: CASSYGDRYYEQYF

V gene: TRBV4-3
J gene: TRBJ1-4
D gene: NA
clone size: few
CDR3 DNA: TGCGCCAGCAGCCAAGATGTCAACAGAGAGAATGAAAAACTGTTTTTT
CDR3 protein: CASSQDVNRENEKLFF

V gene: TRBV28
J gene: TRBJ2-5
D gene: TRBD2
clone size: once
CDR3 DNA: TGTGCCAGCAGTCCTGAGCGGGGGAGGTACCAAGAGACCCAGTACTTC
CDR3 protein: CASSPERGRYQETQYF

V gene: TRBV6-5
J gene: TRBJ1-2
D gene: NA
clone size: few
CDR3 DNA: TGTGCCAGCAGTTACGGTCAATCCTATGGCTACACCTTC
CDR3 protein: CASSYGQSYGYTF

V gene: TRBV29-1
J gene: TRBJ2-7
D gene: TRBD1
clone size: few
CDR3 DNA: TGCAGCGTGGAGGGGGACAGGCCCTCCTACGAGCAGTACTTC
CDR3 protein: CSVEGDRPSYEQYF

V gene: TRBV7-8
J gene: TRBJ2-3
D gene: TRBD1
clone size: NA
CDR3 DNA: TGTGCCAGCAGCTTAGTACGGGGACAGGCAAGGGGCACAGATACGCAGTATTTT
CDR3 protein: CASSLVRGQARGTDTQYF

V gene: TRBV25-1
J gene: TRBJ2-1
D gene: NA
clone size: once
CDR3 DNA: TGTGCCAGCAGTGACCGACTAGGGGGGAATGAGCAGTTCTTC
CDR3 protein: CASSDRLGGNEQFF

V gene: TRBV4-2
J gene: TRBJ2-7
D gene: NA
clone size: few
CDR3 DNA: TGTGCCAGCAGCCAAGTGTGGCAGCCAGCCTACGAGCAGTACTTC
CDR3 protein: CASSQVWQPAYEQYF

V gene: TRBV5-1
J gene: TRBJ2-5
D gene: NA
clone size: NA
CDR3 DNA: TGCGCCAGCAGCTTTAAAGGAGAGACCCAGTACTTC
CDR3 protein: CASSFKGETQYF

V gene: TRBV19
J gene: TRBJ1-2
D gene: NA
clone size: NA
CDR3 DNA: TGTGCCAGTACCGACCCGGGGAATGGCTACACCTTC
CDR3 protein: CASTDPGNGYTF

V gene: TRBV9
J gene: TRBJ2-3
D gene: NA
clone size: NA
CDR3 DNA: TGTGCCAGCAGCAGAGCTCTTCGCACAGATACGCAGTATTTT
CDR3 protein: CASSRALRTDTQYF

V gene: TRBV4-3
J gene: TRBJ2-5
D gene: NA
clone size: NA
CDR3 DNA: TGCGCCAGCAGCCAGGTCGTGGACGTGGTGGTGACCCAGTACTTC
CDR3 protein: CASSQVVDVVVTQYF